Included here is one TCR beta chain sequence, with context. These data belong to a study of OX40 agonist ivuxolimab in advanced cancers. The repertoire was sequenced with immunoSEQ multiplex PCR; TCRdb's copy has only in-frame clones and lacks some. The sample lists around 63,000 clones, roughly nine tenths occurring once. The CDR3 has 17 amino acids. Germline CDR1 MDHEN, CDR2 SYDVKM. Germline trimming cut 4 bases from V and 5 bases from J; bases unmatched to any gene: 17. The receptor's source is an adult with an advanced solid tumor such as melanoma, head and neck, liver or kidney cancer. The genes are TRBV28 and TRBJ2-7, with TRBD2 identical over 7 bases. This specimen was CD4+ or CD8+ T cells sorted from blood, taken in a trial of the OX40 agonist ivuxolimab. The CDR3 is CASSWTYKAGDFDEQYF. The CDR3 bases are TGTGCCAGCAGTTGGACTTACAAGGCGGGAGACTTTGACGAGCAGTACTTC.